This section outlines one T cell receptor beta chain sequence together with its context. Sequencing used immunoSEQ multiplex PCR; TCRdb keeps in-frame clones, though not all of them. The table has 120,000 or so clones, roughly 87% seen once. The sample originates from a study of blood T cell repertoires in COVID-19. Background on the study: Sources were T cells, B-cell-depleted T cells, or PBMCs; the material itself was cDNA or gDNA.

This CDR3 is 15 amino acids long. V was pared by 3 bases and J by 1 base, with 11 bases between. Germline CDR1 is MDHEN and CDR2 is SYDVKM. V is TRBV28 and J is TRBJ2-3; the D gene is possibly TRBD2 (5 bases). The receptor comes from an elderly man with active or convalescent COVID-19. The specimen was peripheral blood. The CDR3 nucleotides read TGTGCCAGCAGTTTCGGAGGTGGGGGCACAGATACGCAGTATTTT. Protein: CASSFGGGGTDTQYF.